These 11 T cell receptor beta chains came from one sample sequenced in a study of patients and donors after allogeneic stem cell transplantation. TCRdb used MiXCR to reprocess the RT-PCR reads, holding one entry per CDR3 protein. The table records 190,000 or so distinct CDR3 sequences, roughly 40% of them present only once. Sequenced input: blood, either unsorted or a sorted T cell fraction (not recorded which). Receptor source: a human donor who was either an allogeneic HSCT recipient or a stem cell or donor lymphocyte infusion donor (not recorded which). It is not recorded whose cells these are; they may come from a transplant donor.

The gene calls are TRBV5-1 and TRBJ2-7; TRBD2 agrees at 12 bases. Losses at the gene ends were 2 bases for V and 2 bases for J; bases not matched to a gene: 2. The CDR3 spans 15 residues. The germline V gene encodes CDR1 SGHRS and CDR2 YFSETQ. DNA of the CDR3: TGCGCCAGCAGCTTCGGACTAGCGGGGCCCTACGAGCAGTACTTC. It translates to CASSFGLAGPYEQYF.

The CDR3 bases are TGTGCCAGCAGCCCGACTAGCTGGGAGCAGTTCTTC. It encodes CASSPTSWEQFF. The J gene is TRBJ2-1, the V gene TRBV12-3 or TRBV12-4; the match to TRBD2 covers 7 bases. V was clipped by 6 bases and J by 10 bases; unmatched bases: 6. The CDR3 contains 12 residues.

This chain connects TRBV12-3 or TRBV12-4 to TRBJ2-2; D remains ambiguous. The CDR3 is made up of 15 amino acids. Trimming shortened V by 4 bases and J by 1 base, and 10 bases separated the two germline ends. In DNA form, the CDR3 reads TGTGCCAGCAGTTACCGTTTGCTGAACACCGGGGAGCTGTTTTTT. Its protein is CASSYRLLNTGELFF.

The chain joins TRBV6-5 to TRBJ2-1; 8 bases line up with TRBD2. The J segment lost 12 bases and the V segment lost 6 bases, leaving 13 bases of the junction unmatched. CDR3 length: 14 amino acids. In germline, CDR1 is MNHEY, CDR2 SVGAGI. In DNA, the CDR3 is TGTGCCAGCAGCCCGGGACTAGTCCTCGAGGGGCAGTTCTTC. As protein: CASSPGLVLEGQFF.

The J gene is TRBJ2-1, the V gene TRBV12-3 or TRBV12-4; 12 bases are a match to TRBD2. The CDR3 has 20 amino acids. V shed 2 bases, J shed 2 bases, and the junction held 13 bases outside the gene matches. This CDR3 is CASSLPGTSGPNDPYNEQFF. The CDR3 nucleotides read TGTGCCAGCAGTTTACCCGGGACTAGCGGGCCCAACGACCCCTACAATGAGCAGTTCTTC.

CDR3 DNA sequence: TGCAGCGTTGCTTCAGCTTCTCCTGCCGGGGAGCTGTTTTTT. It specifies CSVASASPAGELFF. The gene calls are TRBV29-1 and TRBJ2-2; the D is unclear. Germline loops: CDR1 SQVTM, CDR2 ANQGSEA. Trimming removed 4 bases from V and 6 bases from J, with 15 bases in between. The CDR3 runs to 14 residues.

There are a few counts of this clonotype. This chain links TRBV5-1 with TRBJ2-1; 8 bases match TRBD2. This CDR3 contains 15 residues. Germline V lookup: CDR1 SGHRS, CDR2 YFSETQ. Trimming took 7 bases from V and 1 from J; bases not matched to a gene: 7. The CDR3 loop reads CASRLSGTSYNEQFF. The CDR3 DNA is TGCGCCAGCCGACTTAGCGGGACATCCTACAATGAGCAGTTCTTC.

This clonotype was seen a single time. J is TRBJ2-7 and V is TRBV20-1; D may match TRBD1 or TRBD2 (7 bases each). Germline assignment: CDR1 DFQATT and CDR2 SNEGSKA (reference sequence). This CDR3 is 13 amino acids long. DNA of the CDR3: TGCAGCCCAGGGGGGGACCTTTTCTACGAGCAGTACTTC. It translates to CSPGGDLFYEQYF.

The rearrangement joins TRBV28 to TRBJ1-3; the D is unclear. Germline lookup yields CDR1 MDHEN and CDR2 SYDVKM. With 2 bases removed from V and 2 bases from J, the gap between germline ends came to 7 bases. This CDR3 region has 14 residues. The CDR3 DNA is TGTGCCAGCAGTTTAATTCGGGCTGGAAACACCATATATTTT. Protein sequence: CASSLIRAGNTIYF.

This clonotype was found a few times. This chain uses TRBV6-6 with TRBJ1-2; D gene unclear. Germline loops: CDR1 MNHNY, CDR2 SVGAGI (reference sequence). This CDR3 is 10 amino acids long. Between the trimmed V and J ends, which lost 7 bases and 5 bases, there was a span of 5 bases. CDR3 coding DNA: TGTGCCAGCACCCCGTATGGCTACACCTTC. It encodes CASTPYGYTF.

This clonotype was seen more than once but under ten times. The V and J genes are TRBV3-1 and TRBJ1-1; D not certain. The CDR3 totals 14 residues. CDR1 LGHDT and CDR2 YNNKEL come from the germline V gene (reference sequence). Trimming stripped 0 bases from V and 0 bases from J, with 5 bases between. The CDR3 DNA reads TGTGCCAGCAGCCAAGATACGGTGAACACTGAAGCTTTCTTT. The encoded protein is CASSQDTVNTEAFF.